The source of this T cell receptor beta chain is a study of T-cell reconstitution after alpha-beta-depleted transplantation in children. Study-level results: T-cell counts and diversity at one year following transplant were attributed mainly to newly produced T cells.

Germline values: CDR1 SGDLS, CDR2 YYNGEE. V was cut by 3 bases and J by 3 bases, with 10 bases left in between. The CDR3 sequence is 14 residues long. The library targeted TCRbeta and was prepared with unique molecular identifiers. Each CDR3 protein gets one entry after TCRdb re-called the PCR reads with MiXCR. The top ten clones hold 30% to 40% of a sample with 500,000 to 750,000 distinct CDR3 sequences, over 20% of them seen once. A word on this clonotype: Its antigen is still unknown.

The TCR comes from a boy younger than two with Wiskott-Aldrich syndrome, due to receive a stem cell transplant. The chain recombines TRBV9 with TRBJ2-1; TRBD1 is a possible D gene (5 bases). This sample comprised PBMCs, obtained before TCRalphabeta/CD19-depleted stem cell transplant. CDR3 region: CASSGRGVYNEQFF. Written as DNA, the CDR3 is TGTGCCAGCAGCGGAAGGGGCGTCTACAATGAGCAGTTCTTC.